A selection of T cell receptor beta chains follows, all from one sample in a study of T cell responses to AZD1222 COVID-19 vaccine. Some clones are missing from TCRdb's copy, which holds only in-frame ones; the method was immunoSEQ multiplex PCR. The sample yields around 60,000 clones, 85% to 90% seen once. Specimen: peripheral blood, collected on day 0 of AZD1222 vaccination. The receptors stem from an adult in good health. Both conserved end residues are part of each CDR3. Each record gives: clone size, D gene, J gene, V gene, CDR3 protein, CDR3 DNA. A D gene is named only where the DNA matches it firmly. Clone size is not always given. Where it is, it says once, few, many or a class for expanded clones.

clone_size: -; d_call: -; j_call: TRBJ1-5; v_call: TRBV18; cdr3_aa: CASSPPQGRNQPQHF; cdr3_nt: TGTGCCAGCTCACCACCGCAGGGTAGGAATCAGCCCCAGCATTTT
clone_size: -; d_call: -; j_call: TRBJ1-6; v_call: TRBV2; cdr3_aa: CASSLVPYSPLHF; cdr3_nt: TGTGCCAGCAGTCTAGTTCCATATTCACCCCTCCACTTT
clone_size: -; d_call: TRBD2; j_call: TRBJ2-3; v_call: TRBV7-9; cdr3_aa: CASSFGAGGTDTQYF; cdr3_nt: TGTGCCAGCAGCTTCGGAGCGGGGGGCACAGATACGCAGTATTTT
clone_size: few; d_call: -; j_call: TRBJ2-4; v_call: TRBV23-1; cdr3_aa: CASTKTVLAKNIQYF; cdr3_nt: TGCGCCAGCACGAAGACAGTTCTAGCCAAAAACATTCAGTACTTC
clone_size: -; d_call: TRBD2; j_call: TRBJ2-1; v_call: TRBV28; cdr3_aa: CASLAEGGLSYNEQFF; cdr3_nt: TGTGCCAGCCTCGCCGAGGGAGGGTTATCCTACAATGAGCAGTTCTTC
clone_size: -; d_call: TRBD1; j_call: TRBJ1-2; v_call: TRBV2; cdr3_aa: CASRSPGQGNYGYTF; cdr3_nt: TGTGCCAGCAGGTCCCCGGGACAGGGCAACTATGGCTACACCTTC
clone_size: -; d_call: TRBD2; j_call: TRBJ2-5; v_call: TRBV9; cdr3_aa: CASSVEAGWYETQYF; cdr3_nt: TGTGCCAGCAGCGTAGAAGCGGGGTGGTATGAGACCCAGTACTTC
clone_size: -; d_call: -; j_call: TRBJ1-1; v_call: TRBV19; cdr3_aa: CASSGWQMNTEAFF; cdr3_nt: TGTGCCAGTAGTGGGTGGCAAATGAACACTGAAGCTTTCTTT
clone_size: -; d_call: -; j_call: TRBJ1-1; v_call: TRBV25-1; cdr3_aa: CASSERRGLYTEAFF; cdr3_nt: TGTGCCAGCAGTGAACGTCGGGGTTTATACACTGAAGCTTTCTTT
clone_size: -; d_call: -; j_call: TRBJ1-1; v_call: TRBV2; cdr3_aa: CASSEGRMNTEAFF; cdr3_nt: TGTGCCAGCAGCGAGGGACGGATGAACACTGAAGCTTTCTTT
clone_size: -; d_call: TRBD2; j_call: TRBJ2-1; v_call: TRBV24-1; cdr3_aa: CATSPSGSSYNEQFF; cdr3_nt: TGTGCCACCAGCCCTAGCGGGAGCTCCTACAATGAGCAGTTCTTC
clone_size: -; d_call: -; j_call: TRBJ2-1; v_call: TRBV3-1/TRBV3-2; cdr3_aa: CASSQGQEPYNEQFF; cdr3_nt: TGTGCCAGCAGCCAAGGACAGGAGCCATACAATGAGCAGTTCTTC
clone_size: -; d_call: TRBD1; j_call: TRBJ1-2; v_call: TRBV5-1; cdr3_aa: CASSAPGQGYGYTF; cdr3_nt: TGCGCCAGCAGCGCCCCGGGACAGGGGTATGGCTACACCTTC
clone_size: -; d_call: -; j_call: TRBJ2-7; v_call: TRBV6-5; cdr3_aa: CASSLRDTREEQYF; cdr3_nt: TGTGCCAGCAGTCTCCGGGACACTCGCGAGGAGCAGTACTTC
clone_size: -; d_call: -; j_call: TRBJ2-3; v_call: TRBV30; cdr3_aa: CAWAPGGGVDTQYF; cdr3_nt: TGTGCCTGGGCCCCAGGGGGAGGAGTGGATACGCAGTATTTT
clone_size: -; d_call: TRBD2; j_call: TRBJ2-5; v_call: TRBV5-1; cdr3_aa: CASSLLAGTQETQYF; cdr3_nt: TGCGCCAGCAGCTTGCTAGCGGGGACCCAAGAGACCCAGTACTTC
clone_size: -; d_call: TRBD1; j_call: TRBJ1-6; v_call: TRBV11-2; cdr3_aa: CASSATGQGLGRYNSPLHF; cdr3_nt: TGTGCCAGCAGCGCTACGGGACAGGGCCTCGGAAGGTATAATTCACCCCTCCACTTT
clone_size: few; d_call: TRBD2; j_call: TRBJ2-5; v_call: TRBV9; cdr3_aa: CASSVMWGGQETQYF; cdr3_nt: TGTGCCAGCAGCGTGATGTGGGGGGGGCAAGAGACCCAGTACTTC
clone_size: -; d_call: -; j_call: TRBJ2-1; v_call: TRBV6-5; cdr3_aa: CASSYSAGSYNEQFF; cdr3_nt: TGTGCCAGCAGTTACTCGGCAGGCTCCTACAATGAGCAGTTCTTC
clone_size: -; d_call: TRBD1; j_call: TRBJ2-5; v_call: TRBV7-7; cdr3_aa: CASSTTGGGETQYF; cdr3_nt: TGTGCCAGCAGCACGACAGGGGGCGGGGAGACCCAGTACTTC
clone_size: -; d_call: -; j_call: TRBJ2-5; v_call: TRBV5-1; cdr3_aa: CATRLRPDQETQYF; cdr3_nt: TGCGCCACCAGGCTTAGGCCAGACCAAGAGACCCAGTACTTC
clone_size: -; d_call: TRBD2; j_call: TRBJ2-2; v_call: TRBV18; cdr3_aa: CASSPQSGANTGELFF; cdr3_nt: TGTGCCAGCTCACCCCAAAGCGGGGCGAACACCGGGGAGCTGTTTTTT
clone_size: -; d_call: -; j_call: TRBJ1-2; v_call: TRBV5-6; cdr3_aa: CASSLGWDYGYTF; cdr3_nt: TGTGCCAGCAGCTTGGGATGGGACTATGGCTACACCTTC
clone_size: -; d_call: TRBD1; j_call: TRBJ2-7; v_call: TRBV10-1; cdr3_aa: CASSVDRSEQYF; cdr3_nt: TGCGCCAGCAGCGTGGACAGGAGCGAGCAGTACTTC
clone_size: -; d_call: -; j_call: TRBJ2-7; v_call: TRBV18; cdr3_aa: CASSPQGTYEQYF; cdr3_nt: TGTGCCAGCTCACCACAGGGTACCTACGAGCAGTACTTC
clone_size: -; d_call: TRBD1; j_call: TRBJ1-1; v_call: TRBV30; cdr3_aa: CAWGPRQGAVTEAFF; cdr3_nt: TGTGCCTGGGGTCCGCGACAGGGGGCCGTCACTGAAGCTTTCTTT
clone_size: -; d_call: -; j_call: TRBJ2-3; v_call: TRBV5-1; cdr3_aa: CASSLGQARVTQYF; cdr3_nt: TGCGCCAGCAGCTTAGGGCAGGCCCGAGTTACGCAGTATTTT
clone_size: -; d_call: -; j_call: TRBJ1-1; v_call: TRBV6-6; cdr3_aa: CASSGTQLLNTEAFF; cdr3_nt: TGTGCCAGCAGCGGGACTCAACTTTTGAACACTGAAGCTTTCTTT
clone_size: once; d_call: -; j_call: TRBJ1-6; v_call: TRBV6-1; cdr3_aa: CASSEYRVGNSPLHF; cdr3_nt: TGTGCCAGCAGTGAATACAGGGTCGGTAATTCACCCCTCCACTTT
clone_size: -; d_call: -; j_call: TRBJ1-5; v_call: TRBV7-9; cdr3_aa: CASSLGAGRDQPQHF; cdr3_nt: TGTGCCAGCAGCTTGGGGGCAGGGAGGGATCAGCCCCAGCATTTT
clone_size: -; d_call: TRBD1; j_call: TRBJ1-4; v_call: TRBV25-1; cdr3_aa: CASGQVEKLFF; cdr3_nt: TGTGCCAGTGGACAGGTTGAAAAACTGTTTTTT
clone_size: -; d_call: -; j_call: TRBJ1-1; v_call: TRBV7-9; cdr3_aa: CASSPFFRGTEAFF; cdr3_nt: TGTGCCAGCAGCCCCTTTTTTAGGGGCACTGAAGCTTTCTTT
clone_size: -; d_call: -; j_call: TRBJ1-3; v_call: TRBV12-3/TRBV12-4; cdr3_aa: CASSLIGANTIYF; cdr3_nt: TGTGCCAGCAGTTTAATTGGGGCGAACACCATATATTTT
clone_size: -; d_call: TRBD1; j_call: TRBJ2-7; v_call: TRBV6-1; cdr3_aa: CASSENRGLFEQYF; cdr3_nt: TGTGCCAGCAGTGAAAACAGGGGGTTGTTCGAGCAGTACTTC
clone_size: -; d_call: TRBD2; j_call: TRBJ2-5; v_call: TRBV19; cdr3_aa: CASRLAGAQRETQYF; cdr3_nt: TGTGCCAGTAGACTAGCGGGGGCCCAGAGAGAGACCCAGTACTTC
clone_size: -; d_call: TRBD1; j_call: TRBJ2-3; v_call: TRBV30; cdr3_aa: CAWSLLGGQVQNTQYF; cdr3_nt: TGTGCCTGGAGTCTCCTAGGGGGCCAGGTCCAGAATACGCAGTATTTT
clone_size: -; d_call: -; j_call: TRBJ1-2; v_call: TRBV12-3/TRBV12-4; cdr3_aa: CASSFQANYGYTF; cdr3_nt: TGTGCCAGCAGTTTCCAGGCAAACTATGGCTACACCTTC
clone_size: -; d_call: -; j_call: TRBJ1-1; v_call: TRBV11-2; cdr3_aa: CASSLRGTNTEAFF; cdr3_nt: TGTGCCAGCAGCTTACGGGGGACAAACACTGAAGCTTTCTTT
clone_size: -; d_call: -; j_call: TRBJ1-1; v_call: TRBV12-5; cdr3_aa: CASGRDGYTEAFF; cdr3_nt: TGTGCTAGTGGCCGTGACGGATACACTGAAGCTTTCTTT
clone_size: -; d_call: -; j_call: TRBJ1-5; v_call: TRBV27; cdr3_aa: CGGRPYSNQPQHF; cdr3_nt: TGTGGGGGGCGACCTTATAGCAATCAGCCCCAGCATTTT
clone_size: -; d_call: TRBD2; j_call: TRBJ2-3; v_call: TRBV5-1; cdr3_aa: CASSPTSVGTDTQYF; cdr3_nt: TGCGCCAGCAGCCCAACTAGCGTAGGCACAGATACGCAGTATTTT
clone_size: -; d_call: -; j_call: TRBJ2-3; v_call: TRBV5-4; cdr3_aa: CASSPTSNPPNTQYF; cdr3_nt: TGTGCCAGCAGCCCAACTAGCAATCCCCCAAATACGCAGTATTTT
clone_size: -; d_call: -; j_call: TRBJ1-5; v_call: TRBV29-1; cdr3_aa: CSVATGRGQPQHF; cdr3_nt: TGCAGCGTCGCTACAGGGAGGGGTCAGCCCCAGCATTTT
clone_size: -; d_call: -; j_call: TRBJ1-3; v_call: TRBV3-1/TRBV3-2; cdr3_aa: CASSSGLAPGLSGNTIYF; cdr3_nt: TGTGCCAGCAGTTCGGGGCTCGCCCCAGGTCTCTCTGGAAACACCATATATTTT
clone_size: -; d_call: -; j_call: TRBJ1-2; v_call: TRBV5-1; cdr3_aa: CASSPREGVGGYTF; cdr3_nt: TGCGCCAGCAGCCCGAGGGAGGGCGTGGGCGGCTACACCTTC
clone_size: -; d_call: -; j_call: TRBJ1-1; v_call: TRBV7-2; cdr3_aa: CASSLAANMNTEAFF; cdr3_nt: TGTGCCAGCAGCTTAGCGGCAAATATGAACACTGAAGCTTTCTTT
clone_size: -; d_call: TRBD1; j_call: TRBJ2-2; v_call: TRBV5-1; cdr3_aa: CASSLWETGGLTGELFF; cdr3_nt: TGCGCCAGCAGCTTGTGGGAAACAGGGGGCTTAACCGGGGAGCTGTTTTTT
clone_size: -; d_call: TRBD1; j_call: TRBJ2-1; v_call: TRBV30; cdr3_aa: CAWTLGTDYNEQFF; cdr3_nt: TGTGCCTGGACTCTTGGGACAGATTACAATGAGCAGTTCTTC
clone_size: -; d_call: -; j_call: TRBJ2-3; v_call: TRBV3-1/TRBV3-2; cdr3_aa: CASSQGGSTDTQYF; cdr3_nt: TGTGCCAGCAGCCAAGGCGGAAGCACAGATACGCAGTATTTT
clone_size: -; d_call: TRBD1; j_call: TRBJ1-2; v_call: TRBV10-3; cdr3_aa: CAISGDRNGYTF; cdr3_nt: TGTGCCATCAGTGGGGACAGGAATGGCTACACCTTC
clone_size: once; d_call: TRBD2; j_call: TRBJ2-3; v_call: TRBV5-5; cdr3_aa: CASSLLAGGSDTQYF; cdr3_nt: TGTGCCAGCAGCTTACTAGCGGGGGGCTCAGATACGCAGTATTTT
clone_size: -; d_call: -; j_call: TRBJ1-3; v_call: TRBV6-5; cdr3_aa: CASSNSGNTIYF; cdr3_nt: TGTGCCAGCAGTAACTCTGGAAACACCATATATTTT
clone_size: -; d_call: -; j_call: TRBJ1-2; v_call: TRBV10-3; cdr3_aa: CAISVGQVALYGYTF; cdr3_nt: TGTGCCATCAGTGTGGGACAAGTGGCCCTCTATGGCTACACCTTC
clone_size: -; d_call: TRBD2; j_call: TRBJ2-7; v_call: TRBV3-1/TRBV3-2; cdr3_aa: CASSQGAGGIYEQYF; cdr3_nt: TGTGCCAGCAGCCAAGGAGCGGGGGGGATCTACGAGCAGTACTTC